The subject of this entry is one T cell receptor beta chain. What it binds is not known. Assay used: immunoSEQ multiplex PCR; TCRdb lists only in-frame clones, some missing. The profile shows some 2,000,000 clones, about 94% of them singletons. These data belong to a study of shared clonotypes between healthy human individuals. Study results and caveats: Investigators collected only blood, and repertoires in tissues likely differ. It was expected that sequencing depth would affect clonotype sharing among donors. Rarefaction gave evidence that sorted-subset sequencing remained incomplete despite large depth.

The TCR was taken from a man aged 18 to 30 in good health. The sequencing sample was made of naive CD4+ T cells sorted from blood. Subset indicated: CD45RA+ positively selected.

CDR3 nucleotides: TGTGCCAGCAGGGCAAGACGGGAATCTGGAAACACCATATATTTT. Residues: CASRARRESGNTIYF. The gene calls are TRBV27 and TRBJ1-3; no definite D call. V was shortened by 6 bases and J by 1 base, with 13 bases between the two germline ends. CDR1 MNHEY and CDR2 SMNVEV come from the germline V gene (reference sequence). The CDR3 is made up of 15 amino acids.